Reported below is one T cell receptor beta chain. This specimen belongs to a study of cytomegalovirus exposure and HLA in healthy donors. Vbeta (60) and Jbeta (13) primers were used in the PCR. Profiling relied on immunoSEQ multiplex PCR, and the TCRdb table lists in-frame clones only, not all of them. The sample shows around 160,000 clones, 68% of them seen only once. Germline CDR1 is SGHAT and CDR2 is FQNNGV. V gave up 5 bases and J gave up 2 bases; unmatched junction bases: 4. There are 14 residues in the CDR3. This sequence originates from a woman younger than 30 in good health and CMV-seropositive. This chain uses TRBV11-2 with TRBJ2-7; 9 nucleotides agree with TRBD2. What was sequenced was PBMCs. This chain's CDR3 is CASSLAGSPYEQYF. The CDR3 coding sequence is TGTGCCAGCAGCCTAGCGGGGAGCCCCTACGAGCAGTACTTC.